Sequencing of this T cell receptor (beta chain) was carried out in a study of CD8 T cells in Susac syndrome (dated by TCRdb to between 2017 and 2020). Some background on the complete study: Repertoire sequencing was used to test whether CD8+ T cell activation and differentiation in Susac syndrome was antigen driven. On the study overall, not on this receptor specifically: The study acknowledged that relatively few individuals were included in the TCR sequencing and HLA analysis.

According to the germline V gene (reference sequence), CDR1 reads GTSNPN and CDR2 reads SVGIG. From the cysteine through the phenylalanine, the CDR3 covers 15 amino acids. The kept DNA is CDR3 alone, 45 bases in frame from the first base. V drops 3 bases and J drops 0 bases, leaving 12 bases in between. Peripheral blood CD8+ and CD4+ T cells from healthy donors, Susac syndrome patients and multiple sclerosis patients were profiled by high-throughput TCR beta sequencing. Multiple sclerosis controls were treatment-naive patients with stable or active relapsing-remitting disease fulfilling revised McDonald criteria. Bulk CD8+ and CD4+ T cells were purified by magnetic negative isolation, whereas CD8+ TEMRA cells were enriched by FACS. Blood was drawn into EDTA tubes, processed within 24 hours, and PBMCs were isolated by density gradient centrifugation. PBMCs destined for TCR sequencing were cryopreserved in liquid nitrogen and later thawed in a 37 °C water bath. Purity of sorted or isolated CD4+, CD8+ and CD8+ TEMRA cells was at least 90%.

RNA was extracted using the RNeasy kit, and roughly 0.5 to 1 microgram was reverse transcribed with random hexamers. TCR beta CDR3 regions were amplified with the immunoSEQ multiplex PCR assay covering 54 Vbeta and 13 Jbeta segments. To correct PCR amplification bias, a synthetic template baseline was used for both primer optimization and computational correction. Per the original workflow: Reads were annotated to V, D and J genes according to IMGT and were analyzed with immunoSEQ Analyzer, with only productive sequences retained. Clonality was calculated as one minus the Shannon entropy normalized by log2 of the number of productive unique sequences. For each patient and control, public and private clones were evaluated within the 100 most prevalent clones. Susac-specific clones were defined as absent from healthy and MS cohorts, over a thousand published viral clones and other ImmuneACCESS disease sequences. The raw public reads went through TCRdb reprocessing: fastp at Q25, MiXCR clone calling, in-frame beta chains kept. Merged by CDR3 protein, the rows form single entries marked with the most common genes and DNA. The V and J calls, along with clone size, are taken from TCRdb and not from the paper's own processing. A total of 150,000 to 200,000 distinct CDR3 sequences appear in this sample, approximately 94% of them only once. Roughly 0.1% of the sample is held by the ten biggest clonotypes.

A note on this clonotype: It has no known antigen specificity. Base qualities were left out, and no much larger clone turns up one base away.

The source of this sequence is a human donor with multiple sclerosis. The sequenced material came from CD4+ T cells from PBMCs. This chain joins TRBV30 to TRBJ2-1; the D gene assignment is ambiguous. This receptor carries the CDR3 CAWRSRRSSYNEQFF. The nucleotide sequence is TGTGCCTGGAGGTCGAGGCGAAGCTCCTACAATGAGCAGTTCTTC.